These 15 T cell receptor beta chains originate from one sample sequenced in a study of control samples from healthy donors and cancer patients. The protocol was immunoSEQ multiplex PCR, while the TCRdb copy is restricted to in-frame clones and leaves out a portion. The table lists almost 95,000 clones, 90% of them singletons. What was sequenced was blood. The receptors were sampled from a woman aged 18-35 years in good health.

This chain connects TRBV5-6 to TRBJ1-1; D unclear. The V end lost 2 bases, the J end lost 1 base, and 9 bases lay between the germline ends. The CDR3 has 14 amino acids. Germline V lookup: CDR1 SGHDT, CDR2 YYEEEE. The CDR3 reads CASSFGLTNTEAFF. CDR3 in DNA: TGTGCCAGCAGCTTTGGTCTCACGAACACTGAAGCTTTCTTT.

V is TRBV5-6 and J is TRBJ1-5; no reliable D call. Germline CDR1 is SGHDT and CDR2 is YYEEEE. The CDR3 is 17 amino acids. Between the trimmed V and J ends, which lost 4 bases and 0 bases, there was a span of 17 bases. CDR3 bases: TGTGCCAGCAGCCCCGATGCTTTCATTTATAGCAATCAGCCCCAGCATTTT. It encodes CASSPDAFIYSNQPQHF.

The gene calls are TRBV9 and TRBJ2-4; TRBD1 or TRBD2 may be the D gene (5 bases each). CDR3 length: 17 residues. The germline V and J ends were trimmed by 0 bases and 5 bases, with 18 bases remaining between them. The germline gives CDR1 SGDLS, CDR2 YYNGEE. The CDR3 loop is CASSVVASDRGQNIQYF. The CDR3 bases are TGTGCCAGCAGCGTAGTCGCATCAGATCGGGGCCAAAACATTCAGTACTTC. Full variable domain (missing parts from reference TRBV9 and TRBJ2-4): DSGVTQTPKHLITATGQRVTLRCSPRSGDLSVYWYQQSLDQGLQFLIQYYNGEERAKGNILERFSAQQFPDLHSELNLSSLELGDSALYFCASSVVASDRGQNIQYFGAGTRLSVL.

The genes are TRBV5-1 and TRBJ2-7, with a possible D match to TRBD2 (5 bases). The CDR3 contains 14 residues. CDR1 is SGHRS and CDR2 is YFSETQ in the germline V gene. V lost 0 bases to trimming and J lost 0 bases, with 7 bases between them. In DNA form, the CDR3 reads TGCGCCAGCAGCTTGGCGGGGAGCTCCTACGAGCAGTACTTC. As protein: CASSLAGSSYEQYF.

V gene TRBV11-1 combines with J gene TRBJ1-2, with a weak D call TRBD1 (6 bases). Germline V lookup: CDR1 SGHAT, CDR2 FQDESV (reference sequence). The CDR3 consists of 13 residues. Trimming removed 4 bases at V and 6 bases at J, with 12 bases between. The CDR3 sequence is CASSSVPGDGYTF. CDR3 bases: TGTGCCAGCAGCTCCGTCCCAGGGGATGGCTACACCTTC.

Worth noting for this clone: At one boundary the junction diverges from the germline segment, which might be a read error. The V and J genes are TRBV19 and TRBJ2-1; D ambiguous. The CDR3 is 14 amino acids. Germline CDR1 and CDR2: LNHDA and SQIVND (reference sequence). CDR3 protein: CASRIESSYNEQFF. The CDR3 DNA reads TGTGCCAGTAGAATAGAGAGCTCCTACAATGAGCAGTTCTTC. The variable domain in full, with the rest retrieved from reference TRBV19 and TRBJ2-1, is DGGITQSPKYLFRKEGQNVTLSCEQNLNHDAMYWYRQDPGQGLRLIYYSQIVNDFQKGDIAEGYSVSREKKESFPLTVTSAQKNPTAFYLCASRIESSYNEQFFGPGTRLTVL.

The rearrangement joins TRBV18 to TRBJ1-3, with no clear D. Trimming left V 3 bases short and J 6 bases short, with 3 bases between. CDR1 KGHSH and CDR2 LQKENI come from the germline V gene. The CDR3 consists of 11 residues. CDR3 region: CASSPENTIYF. The CDR3 DNA is TGTGCCAGCTCACCCGAAAACACCATATATTTT. Supplemented by reference TRBV18 and TRBJ1-3, the full variable domain reads NAGVMQNPRHLVRRRGQEARLRCSPMKGHSHVYWYRQLPEEGLKFMVYLQKENIIDESGMPKERFSAEFPKEGPSILRIQQVVRGDSAAYFCASSPENTIYFGEGSWLTVV.

The genes are TRBV6-5 and TRBJ1-2; tentative D call: TRBD1 (5 bases). There are 15 residues in the CDR3. The V and J ends lost 2 bases and 0 bases respectively, with 10 bases between them. Per the germline V gene, CDR1 is MNHEY and CDR2 is SVGAGI. The CDR3 loop is CASSYSQGANYGYTF. The CDR3 DNA reads TGTGCCAGCAGTTACAGCCAGGGAGCTAACTATGGCTACACCTTC.

The chain couples TRBV7-3 to TRBJ2-7; a weak D match, TRBD2 (5 bases). V lost 5 bases and J 5 bases, leaving 13 bases between the germline ends. Per germline, CDR1 SGHTA and CDR2 FQGTGA. This CDR3 has 13 residues. The CDR3 loop reads CASSPPGSHEQYF. The CDR3 DNA reads as TGTGCCAGCAGCCCCCCGGGGTCCCACGAGCAGTACTTC.

The chain is built from TRBV5-6 and TRBJ1-3; possibly TRBD1 for D (5 bases). The CDR3 length is 16 residues. The ends were cut back, 1 base at V and 5 bases at J, with 16 bases in the middle. Germline V gene data show CDR1 as SGHDT and CDR2 as YYEEEE. The CDR3 DNA is TGTGCCAGCAGCTTGTATTCGGGGCTGGGGAGAAACACCATATATTTT. This codes for CASSLYSGLGRNTIYF.

CDR3 sequence (DNA): TGTGCCAGCATTCCCGGGACCTTAAACGGGGAGCTGTTTTTT. This translates into CASIPGTLNGELFF. This chain joins TRBV2 and TRBJ2-2; D tentatively fits TRBD1 or TRBD2 (5 bases each). Germline CDR1 SNHLY, CDR2 FYNNEI. The CDR3 is 14 residues long. V was shortened by 7 bases and J by 7 bases, with 16 bases between the two germline ends.

V and J are TRBV7-9 and TRBJ1-2, with a possible D match to TRBD1 (5 bases). Between the trimmed V and J ends, which lost 4 bases and 3 bases, there was a span of 21 bases. Per germline, CDR1 SEHNR and CDR2 FQNEAQ (reference sequence). The CDR3 is made up of 17 amino acids. CDR3 in DNA: TGTGCCAGCAGCTCCCCCGACCAGGGTAAGGGAGACTATGGCTACACCTTC. Residues: CASSSPDQGKGDYGYTF.

This clone was recorded only once. The chain employs TRBV5-5 and TRBJ2-3, with D perhaps assigned TRBD1 or TRBD2 (5 bases each). This CDR3 has 14 amino acids. Trimming cost V 4 bases and J 1 base, with 10 bases left between them. The germline CDR1 and CDR2 sequences are SGHKS and YYEKEE (reference sequence). The CDR3 bases are TGTGCCAGCAGCACAGGAGCGGGCACAGATACGCAGTATTTT. It yields the protein CASSTGAGTDTQYF.

The V call is TRBV27, the J call TRBJ1-1, with D possibly TRBD1 on 5 matching bases. Germline assignment: CDR1 MNHEY and CDR2 SMNVEV (reference sequence). V was trimmed by 0 bases and J by 3 bases, leaving 11 bases between them. The CDR3 has 15 residues. The CDR3 protein is CASSLSGDGYTEAFF. In nucleotides, the CDR3 is TGTGCCAGCAGTTTATCGGGGGACGGTTACACTGAAGCTTTCTTT.

The chain recombines TRBV7-9 with TRBJ1-2; D is unclear. Trimming shortened V by 1 base and J by 4 bases, and 7 bases separated the two germline ends. The germline V gene has CDR1 SEHNR and CDR2 FQNEAQ (reference sequence). The CDR3 sequence is 13 residues long. CDR3 region: CASSLEQLYGYTF. CDR3 bases: TGTGCCAGCAGCTTAGAACAGCTCTATGGCTACACCTTC.